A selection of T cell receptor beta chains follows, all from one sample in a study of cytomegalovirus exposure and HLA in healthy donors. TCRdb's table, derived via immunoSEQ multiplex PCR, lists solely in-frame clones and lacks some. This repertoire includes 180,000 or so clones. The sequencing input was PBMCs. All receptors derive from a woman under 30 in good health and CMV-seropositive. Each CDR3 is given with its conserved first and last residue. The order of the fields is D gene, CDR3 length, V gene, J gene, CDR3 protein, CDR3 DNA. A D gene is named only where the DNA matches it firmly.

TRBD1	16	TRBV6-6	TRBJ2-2	CASTPRGQLNTGELFF	TGTGCCAGCACCCCAAGGGGGCAGCTAAACACCGGGGAGCTGTTTTTT
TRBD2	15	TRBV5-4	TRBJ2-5	CASSRGLAGGETQYF	TGTGCCAGCAGCCGGGGACTAGCGGGAGGGGAGACCCAGTACTTC
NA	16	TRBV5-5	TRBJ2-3	CASSPVGRRRTDAQYF	TGTGCCAGCAGCCCGGTGGGCCGAAGAAGGACAGATGCGCAGTATTTT
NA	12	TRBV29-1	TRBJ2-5	CSVGGEEETQYF	TGCAGCGTTGGAGGGGAGGAGGAGACCCAGTACTTC
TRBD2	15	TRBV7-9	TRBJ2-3	CASSLAGLATDTQYF	TGTGCCAGCAGCTTAGCGGGACTAGCCACAGATACGCAGTATTTT
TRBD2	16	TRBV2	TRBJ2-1	CASSQGGAYTYNEQFF	TGTGCCAGCAGTCAGGGAGGGGCGTATACCTACAATGAGCAGTTCTTC
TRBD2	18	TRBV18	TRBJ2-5	CASSPPGTSGGAGKTQYF	TGTGCCAGCTCACCTCCCGGGACTAGCGGGGGGGCCGGCAAGACCCAGTACTTC
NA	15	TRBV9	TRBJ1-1	CASSGGVTGNTEAFF	TGTGCCAGCAGCGGGGGGGTGACGGGGAACACTGAAGCTTTCTTT
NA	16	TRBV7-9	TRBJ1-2	CASSLGPTGQDYGYTF	TGTGCCAGCAGCTTAGGGCCAACAGGGCAGGACTATGGCTACACCTTC
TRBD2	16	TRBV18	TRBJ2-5	CASSPGLAGFQETQYF	TGTGCCAGCTCACCGGGACTAGCGGGGTTCCAAGAGACCCAGTACTTC
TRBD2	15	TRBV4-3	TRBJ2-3	CASSQAGLDTDTQYF	TGCGCCAGCAGCCAAGCGGGACTAGATACAGATACGCAGTATTTT
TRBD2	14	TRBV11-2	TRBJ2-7	CASSLGGGVYEQYF	TGTGCCAGCAGCTTAGGGGGGGGTGTCTACGAGCAGTACTTC
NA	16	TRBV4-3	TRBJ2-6	CASSQGAATRANVLTF	TGCGCCAGCAGCCAAGGGGCCGCTACGAGGGCCAACGTCCTGACTTTC
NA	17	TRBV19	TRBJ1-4	CASSIHSGLPTNEKLFF	TGTGCCAGTAGCATTCATTCCGGTCTCCCAACTAATGAAAAACTGTTTTTT
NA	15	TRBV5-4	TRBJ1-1	CASSLGQGWDTEAFF	TGTGCCAGCAGCTTGGGCCAGGGATGGGACACTGAAGCTTTCTTT
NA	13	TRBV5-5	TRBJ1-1	CVSSLEGITEAFF	TGTGTCAGCAGCTTGGAGGGGATCACTGAAGCTTTCTTT
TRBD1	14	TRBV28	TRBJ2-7	CASSRDRVFDEQYF	TGTGCCAGCAGCCGGGACAGGGTGTTCGACGAGCAGTACTTC